One and the same sample provided the 17 T cell receptor beta chains below, sequenced in a study of T cells in Graves' hyperthyroidism and ophthalmopathy. TCR beta CDR3 regions were amplified from RNA transcripts. Primed by the HTBI set, a first-round RT-PCR was run on the TCR CDR3. TCRdb reanalysed the multiplex PCR reads using MiXCR and keeps one entry per CDR3 protein. Of 300,000 to 450,000 distinct CDR3 sequences in the sample, more than 20% were seen once. Sequencing was performed on blood. The receptors were gathered from a man in his forties or fifties with Graves' hyperthyroidism.

V is TRBV28 and J is TRBJ2-3; TRBD2 agrees at 9 bases. This CDR3 is 16 amino acids long. Trimming took 5 bases from V and 3 from J; bases not matched to a gene: 9. From germline, CDR1 is MDHEN and CDR2 SYDVKM. CDR3 in amino acids: CASSALAGGMTDTQYF. The CDR3 DNA reads as TGTGCCAGCAGTGCACTCGCGGGAGGGATGACAGATACGCAGTATTTT.

The J gene is TRBJ2-4, the V gene TRBV12-3 or TRBV12-4; TRBD1 or TRBD2 may be the D gene (5 bases each). CDR3 length equals 14 residues. The ends were cut back, 7 bases at V and 7 bases at J, with 17 bases in the middle. CDR3 protein: CASTTGRKGNIQYF. The CDR3 region has the DNA TGTGCCAGCACCACGGGACGGAAAGGGAACATTCAGTACTTC.

The chain carries TRBV28 and TRBJ2-7; D is possibly TRBD1 or TRBD2 (5 bases each). Germline V gene data show CDR1 as MDHEN and CDR2 as SYDVKM. The CDR3 spans 15 residues. The ends were cut back, 6 bases at V and 3 bases at J, with 18 bases in the middle. The CDR3 spells CASSRPAGTHYEQYF. The CDR3 DNA is TGTGCCAGCAGCCGCCCGGCCGGGACCCACTACGAGCAGTACTTC.

V and J are TRBV19 and TRBJ1-2; D remains ambiguous. CDR1 LNHDA and CDR2 SQIVND come from the germline V gene (reference sequence). The CDR3 has 12 residues. Trimming took 5 bases from V and 4 from J, leaving 8 bases between them. CDR3 sequence (DNA): TGTGCCAGTAGTGCCCTCGGCTATGGCTACACCTTC. Translation gives CASSALGYGYTF.

The chain links TRBV3-1 to TRBJ2-1; no reliable D call. CDR1 LGHDT and CDR2 YNNKEL come from the germline V gene (reference sequence). Trimming pared 6 bases from V and 5 bases from J, leaving 17 bases between. The CDR3 consists of 15 residues. The CDR3 DNA is TGTGCCAGCAGTCTCTGGGGTGGGAACAACAATGAGCAGTTCTTC. It codes for CASSLWGGNNNEQFF.

This clonotype was observed a handful of times. This sequence joins TRBV29-1 and TRBJ2-1; possible D gene TRBD2, 7 bases. Germline loops: CDR1 SQVTM, CDR2 ANQGSEA. CDR3 length: 12 residues. Between the trimmed V and J ends, which lost 7 bases and 9 bases, there was a span of 16 bases. The CDR3 is CSGQGSGIEQFF. Written as DNA, the CDR3 is TGCAGCGGGCAGGGGAGCGGGATTGAGCAGTTCTTC.

This clonotype has a count of ten or more. The rearrangement uses TRBV12-3 or TRBV12-4 and TRBJ2-7; 8 bases align to TRBD1. V was clipped by 6 bases and J by 3 bases; unmatched bases: 7. This CDR3 is built from 14 residues. Here the CDR3 reads CASRSGTGYYEQYF. DNA for the CDR3: TGTGCCAGCAGATCCGGGACAGGTTACTACGAGCAGTACTTC.

This clonotype was seen a handful of times. CDR3 bases: TGCGCCAGCAGCTCGCGGACGCTCCCAACAAACTATGGCTACACCTTC. This sequence encodes CASSSRTLPTNYGYTF. The V gene is TRBV5-1, the J gene TRBJ1-2, with D unresolved. CDR3 size: 16 residues. V shed 3 bases and J shed 2 bases, with 17 bases lying between them. Germline V lookup: CDR1 SGHRS, CDR2 YFSETQ.

This clonotype was picked up one time. The gene calls are TRBV29-1 and TRBJ1-2; possibly TRBD1 for D (5 bases). V was trimmed by 5 bases and J by 4 bases, leaving 11 bases between them. Germline CDR1 is SQVTM and CDR2 is ANQGSEA. The CDR3 sequence is 12 residues long. CDR3 bases: TGCAGCGTTAGGGGTCTTCCCTATGGCTACACCTTC. Translation: CSVRGLPYGYTF.

Ten or more counts support this clonotype. This sequence joins TRBV11-2 and TRBJ2-5; possibly TRBD2 for D (6 bases). The germline V gene has CDR1 SGHAT and CDR2 FQNNGV. This CDR3 has 14 amino acids. V lost 1 base to trimming and J lost 5 bases, with 11 bases between them. In nucleotides, the CDR3 is TGTGCCAGCAGCTTAGGTTCCGCGGGGGAGACCCAGTACTTC. Its translation: CASSLGSAGETQYF.

The chain recombines TRBV6-2 or TRBV6-3 with TRBJ2-5; D is perhaps TRBD1 (6 bases). The V gene's germline CDR1 is MNHEY and CDR2 SVGEGT. Deletions cut 2 bases from V and 0 bases from J, with 16 bases between. This CDR3 contains 17 residues. This CDR3 is CASSYPPDRTNQETQYF. The CDR3 bases are TGTGCCAGCAGTTACCCACCAGACAGGACCAACCAAGAGACCCAGTACTTC.

The chain recombines TRBV12-5 with TRBJ2-7, with 8 bases aligning to TRBD2. V lost 6 bases, J lost 3 bases, and 4 bases stayed unmatched. Germline V gene lookup returns CDR1 LGHNT and CDR2 FRNRAP. The CDR3 consists of 13 residues. The CDR3 loop is CASGVAGGYEQYF. The DNA of the CDR3 is TGTGCTAGTGGAGTGGCGGGAGGCTACGAGCAGTACTTC.

The rearrangement uses TRBV6-6 and TRBJ2-3; a weak D match, TRBD1 (6 bases). The CDR3 runs 16 residues. Trimming took 2 bases from V and 6 from J, leaving 18 bases between them. In germline, CDR1 is MNHNY, CDR2 SVGAGI (reference sequence). The CDR3 DNA is TGTGCCAGCAGTTACACATCCGGAACAGGGTCCGATACGCAGTATTTT. Amino acids: CASSYTSGTGSDTQYF.

This clonotype appeared many times. V gene TRBV2 combines with J gene TRBJ2-4; the match to TRBD2 covers 9 bases. The V and J ends lost 7 bases and 3 bases, in that order; junction bases with no gene match: 13. CDR3 size: 17 residues. CDR1 is SNHLY and CDR2 is FYNNEI in the germline V gene. CDR3 nucleotides: TGTGCCAGCATGGCTCCGGGACTAGCCTCACTCAAAAACATTCAGTACTTC. Its protein product is CASMAPGLASLKNIQYF.

This clonotype has a handful of counts. The chain uses TRBV24-1 and TRBJ2-7, with no clear D. V was shortened by 3 bases and J by 0 bases, with 8 bases between the two germline ends. The CDR3 consists of 14 residues. Germline assignment: CDR1 KGHDR and CDR2 SFDVKD. Written as DNA, the CDR3 is TGTGCCACCAGTGATGCAGGATACTCCTACGAGCAGTACTTC. Translation: CATSDAGYSYEQYF.

This clonotype showed up just a few times. The J gene is TRBJ2-1, the V gene TRBV7-9; D gene unclear. This CDR3 comprises 13 residues. V lost 5 bases and J lost 7, with 12 bases in between. Per germline, CDR1 SEHNR and CDR2 FQNEAQ (reference sequence). The CDR3 reads CASSDTLLNEQFF. CDR3 coding DNA: TGTGCCAGCAGCGACACATTATTAAATGAGCAGTTCTTC.

This clonotype was detected ten times or more. The gene calls are TRBV18 and TRBJ2-3; D is ambiguous. The germline CDR1 and CDR2 sequences are KGHSH and LQKENI. The CDR3 covers 12 residues. The V and J ends lost 3 bases and 14 bases respectively, with 15 bases between them. The CDR3 DNA follows: TGTGCCAGCTCACCTGACCCCACCGGCCCGTATTTT. Its protein is CASSPDPTGPYF.